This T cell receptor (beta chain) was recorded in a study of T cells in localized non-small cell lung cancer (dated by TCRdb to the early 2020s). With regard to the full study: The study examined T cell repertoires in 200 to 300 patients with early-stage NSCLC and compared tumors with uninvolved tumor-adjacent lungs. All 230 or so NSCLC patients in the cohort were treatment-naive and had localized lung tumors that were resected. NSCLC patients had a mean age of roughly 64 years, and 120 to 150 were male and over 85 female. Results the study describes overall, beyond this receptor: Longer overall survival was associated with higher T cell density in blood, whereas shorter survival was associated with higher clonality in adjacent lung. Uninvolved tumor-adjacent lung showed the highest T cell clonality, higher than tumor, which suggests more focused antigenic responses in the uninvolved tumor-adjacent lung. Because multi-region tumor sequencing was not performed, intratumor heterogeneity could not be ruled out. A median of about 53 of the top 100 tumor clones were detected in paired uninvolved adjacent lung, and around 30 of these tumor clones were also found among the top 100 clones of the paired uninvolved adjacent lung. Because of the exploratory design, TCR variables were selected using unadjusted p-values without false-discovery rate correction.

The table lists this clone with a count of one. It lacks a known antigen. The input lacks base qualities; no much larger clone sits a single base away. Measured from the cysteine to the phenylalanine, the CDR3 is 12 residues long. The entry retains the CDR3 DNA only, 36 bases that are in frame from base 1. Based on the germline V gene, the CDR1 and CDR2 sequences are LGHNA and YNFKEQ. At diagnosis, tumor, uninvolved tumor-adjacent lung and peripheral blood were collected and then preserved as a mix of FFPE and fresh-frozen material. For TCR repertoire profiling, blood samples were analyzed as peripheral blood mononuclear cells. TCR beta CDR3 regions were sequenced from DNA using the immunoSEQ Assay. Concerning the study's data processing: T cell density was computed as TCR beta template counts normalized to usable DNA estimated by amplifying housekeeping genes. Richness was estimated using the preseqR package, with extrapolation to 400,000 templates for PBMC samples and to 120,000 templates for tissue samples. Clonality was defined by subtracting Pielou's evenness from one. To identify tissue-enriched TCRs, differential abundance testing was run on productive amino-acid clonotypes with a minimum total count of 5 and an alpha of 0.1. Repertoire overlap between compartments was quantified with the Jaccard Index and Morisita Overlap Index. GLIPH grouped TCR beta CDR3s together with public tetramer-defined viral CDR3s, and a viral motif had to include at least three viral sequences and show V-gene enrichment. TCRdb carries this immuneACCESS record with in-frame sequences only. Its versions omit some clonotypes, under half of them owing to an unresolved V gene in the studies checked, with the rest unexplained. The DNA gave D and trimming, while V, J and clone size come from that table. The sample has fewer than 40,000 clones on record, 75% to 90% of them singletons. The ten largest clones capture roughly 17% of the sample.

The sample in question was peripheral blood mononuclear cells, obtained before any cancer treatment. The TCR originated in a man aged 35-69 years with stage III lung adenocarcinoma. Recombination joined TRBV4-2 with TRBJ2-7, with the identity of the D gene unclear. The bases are TGTGCAGCAGCCAAGAACTCGGTCGAGCAGTACTTC. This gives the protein CAAAKNSVEQYF.